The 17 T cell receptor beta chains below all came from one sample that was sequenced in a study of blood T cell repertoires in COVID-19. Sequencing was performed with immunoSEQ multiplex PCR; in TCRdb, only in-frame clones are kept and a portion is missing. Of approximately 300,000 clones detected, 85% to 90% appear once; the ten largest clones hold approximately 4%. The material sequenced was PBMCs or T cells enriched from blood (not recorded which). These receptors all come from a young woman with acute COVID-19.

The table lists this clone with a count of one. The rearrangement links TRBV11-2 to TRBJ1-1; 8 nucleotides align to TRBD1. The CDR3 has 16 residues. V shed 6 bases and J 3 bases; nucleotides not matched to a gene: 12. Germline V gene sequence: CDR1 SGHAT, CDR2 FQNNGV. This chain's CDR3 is CASSFGQGQRDTEAFF. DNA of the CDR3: TGTGCCAGCAGTTTTGGACAGGGCCAGCGGGACACTGAAGCTTTCTTT.

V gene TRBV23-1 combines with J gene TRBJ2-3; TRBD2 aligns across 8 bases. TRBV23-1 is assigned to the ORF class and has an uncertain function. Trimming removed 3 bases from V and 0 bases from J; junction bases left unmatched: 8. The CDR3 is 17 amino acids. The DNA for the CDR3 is TGCGCCAGCAGTCACTACACTAGCGGACCTAGCACAGATACGCAGTATTTT. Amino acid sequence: CASSHYTSGPSTDTQYF.

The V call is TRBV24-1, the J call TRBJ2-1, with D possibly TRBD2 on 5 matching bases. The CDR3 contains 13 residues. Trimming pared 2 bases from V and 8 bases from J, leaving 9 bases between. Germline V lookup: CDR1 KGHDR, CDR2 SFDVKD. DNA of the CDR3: TGTGCCACCAGTGATTCAGCGGTGGATGAGCAGTTCTTC. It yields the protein CATSDSAVDEQFF.

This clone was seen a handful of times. The DNA for the CDR3 is TGTGCCAGCAGCCCAGGGCTGGGACAAACCACTTCCTATGGCTACACCTTC. Protein product: CASSPGLGQTTSYGYTF. V is TRBV11-2 and J is TRBJ1-2; perhaps TRBD1 as D (6 bases). The CDR3 sequence is 17 residues long. The V gene's germline CDR1 is SGHAT and CDR2 FQNNGV. Trimming took 5 bases from V and 4 from J, leaving 23 bases between them.

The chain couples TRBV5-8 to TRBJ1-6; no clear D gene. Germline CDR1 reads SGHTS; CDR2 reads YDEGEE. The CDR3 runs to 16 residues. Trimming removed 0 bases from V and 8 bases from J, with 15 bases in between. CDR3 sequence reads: CASSLVVAGIDSPLHF. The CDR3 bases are TGTGCCAGCAGCTTGGTAGTAGCGGGAATTGATTCACCCCTCCACTTT.

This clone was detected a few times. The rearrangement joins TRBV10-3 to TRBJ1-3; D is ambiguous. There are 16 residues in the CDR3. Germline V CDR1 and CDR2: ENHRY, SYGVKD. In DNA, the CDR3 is TGTGGCACCACCCTAGCGGCGCTCCTCGATGGAAACACCATATATTTT. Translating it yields CGTTLAALLDGNTIYF.

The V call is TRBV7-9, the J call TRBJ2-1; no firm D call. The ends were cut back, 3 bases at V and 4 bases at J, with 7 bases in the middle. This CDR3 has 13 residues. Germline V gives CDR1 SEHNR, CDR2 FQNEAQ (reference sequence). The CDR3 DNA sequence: TGTGCCAGCAGCTTCGCTAGATACAATGAGCAGTTCTTC. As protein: CASSFARYNEQFF.

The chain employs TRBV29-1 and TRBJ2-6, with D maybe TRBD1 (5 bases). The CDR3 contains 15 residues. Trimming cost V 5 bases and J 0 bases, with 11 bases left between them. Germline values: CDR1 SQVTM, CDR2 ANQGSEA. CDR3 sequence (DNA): TGCAGCGTTATAGGGGCCGGCTCTGGGGCCAACGTCCTGACTTTC. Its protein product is CSVIGAGSGANVLTF.

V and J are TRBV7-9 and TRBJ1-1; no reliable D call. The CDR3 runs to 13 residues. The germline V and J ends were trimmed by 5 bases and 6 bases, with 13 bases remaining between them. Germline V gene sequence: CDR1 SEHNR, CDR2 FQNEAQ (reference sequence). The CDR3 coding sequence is TGTGCCAGCAGCGTCGAGGATTTCGCTGAAGCTTTCTTT. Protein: CASSVEDFAEAFF.

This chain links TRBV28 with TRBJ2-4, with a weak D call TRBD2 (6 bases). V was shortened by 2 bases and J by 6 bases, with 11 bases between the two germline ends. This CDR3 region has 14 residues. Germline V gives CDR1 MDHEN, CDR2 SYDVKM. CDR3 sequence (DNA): TGTGCCAGCAGTTTAATCGGGGGTGGAAACATTCAGTACTTC. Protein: CASSLIGGGNIQYF.

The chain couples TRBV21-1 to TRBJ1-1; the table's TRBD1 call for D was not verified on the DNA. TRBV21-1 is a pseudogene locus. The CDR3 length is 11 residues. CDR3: CASSDKRQAFF. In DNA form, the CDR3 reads TGTGCCAGCAGCGACAAAAGGCAAGCTTTCTTT.

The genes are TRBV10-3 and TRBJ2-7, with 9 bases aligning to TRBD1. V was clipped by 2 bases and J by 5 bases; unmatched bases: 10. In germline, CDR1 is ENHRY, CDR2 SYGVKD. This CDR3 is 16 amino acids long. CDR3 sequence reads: CAISEPPGTGRHEQYF. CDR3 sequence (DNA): TGTGCCATCAGTGAGCCGCCTGGGACAGGGAGACACGAGCAGTACTTC.

CDR3 sequence: CASSEAPGTGVGPLHF. In DNA form, the CDR3 reads TGCGCCAGCAGCGAGGCCCCCGGGACAGGAGTAGGACCCCTCCACTTT. The gene calls are TRBV5-1 and TRBJ1-6, with 8 bases identical to TRBD1. V was pared by 4 bases and J by 12 bases, with 15 bases of the junction left unmatched. The CDR3 length is 16 residues. Germline CDR1 is SGHRS and CDR2 is YFSETQ.

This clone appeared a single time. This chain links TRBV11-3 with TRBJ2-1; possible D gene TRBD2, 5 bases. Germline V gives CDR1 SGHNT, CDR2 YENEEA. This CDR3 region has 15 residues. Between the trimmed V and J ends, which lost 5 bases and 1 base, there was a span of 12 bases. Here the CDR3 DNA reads TGTGCCAGCAGCCCACGGAGCGGTTCCTACAATGAGCAGTTCTTC. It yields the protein CASSPRSGSYNEQFF.

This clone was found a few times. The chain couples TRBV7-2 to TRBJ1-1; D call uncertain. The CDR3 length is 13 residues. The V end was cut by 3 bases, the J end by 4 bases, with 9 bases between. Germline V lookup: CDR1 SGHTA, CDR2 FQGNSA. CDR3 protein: CASSFEVVTEAFF. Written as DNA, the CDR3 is TGTGCCAGCAGCTTCGAGGTGGTCACTGAAGCTTTCTTT.

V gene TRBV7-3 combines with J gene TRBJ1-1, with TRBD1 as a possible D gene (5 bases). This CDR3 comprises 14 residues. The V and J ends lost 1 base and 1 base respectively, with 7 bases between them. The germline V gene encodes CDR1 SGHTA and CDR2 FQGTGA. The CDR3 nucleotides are TGTGCCAGCAGCTTAAAGGGGTCGAACACTGAAGCTTTCTTT. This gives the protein CASSLKGSNTEAFF.

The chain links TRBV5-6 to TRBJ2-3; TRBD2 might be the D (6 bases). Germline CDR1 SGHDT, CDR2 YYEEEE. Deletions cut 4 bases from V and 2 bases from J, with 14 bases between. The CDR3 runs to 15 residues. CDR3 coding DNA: TGTGCCAGCAGCCCCATTGGGGGGTACACAGATACGCAGTATTTT. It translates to CASSPIGGYTDTQYF.